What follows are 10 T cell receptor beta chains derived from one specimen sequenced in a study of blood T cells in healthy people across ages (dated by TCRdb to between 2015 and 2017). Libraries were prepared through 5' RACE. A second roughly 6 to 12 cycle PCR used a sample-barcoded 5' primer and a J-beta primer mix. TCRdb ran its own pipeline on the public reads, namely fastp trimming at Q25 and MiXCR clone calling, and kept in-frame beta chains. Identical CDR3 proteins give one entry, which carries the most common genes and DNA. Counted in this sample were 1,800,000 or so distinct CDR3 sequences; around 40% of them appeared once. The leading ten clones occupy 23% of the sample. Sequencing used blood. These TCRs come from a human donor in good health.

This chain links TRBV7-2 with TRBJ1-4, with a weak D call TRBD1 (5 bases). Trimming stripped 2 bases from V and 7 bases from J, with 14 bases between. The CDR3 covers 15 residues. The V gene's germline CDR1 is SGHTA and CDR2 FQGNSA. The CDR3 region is CASSLYGTQGEKLFF. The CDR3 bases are TGTGCCAGCAGCTTATATGGGACCCAGGGTGAAAAACTGTTTTTT.

The CDR3 here is CASSPGLTPGRTDTQYF. For the CDR3, the DNA is TGCGCCAGCAGCCCCGGACTTACCCCAGGTCGCACAGATACGCAGTATTTT. J is TRBJ2-3 and V is TRBV5-1; a possible D gene is TRBD2 (5 bases). Trimming left V 4 bases short and J 1 base short, with 19 bases between. The CDR3 totals 17 residues. Germline V lookup: CDR1 SGHRS, CDR2 YFSETQ.

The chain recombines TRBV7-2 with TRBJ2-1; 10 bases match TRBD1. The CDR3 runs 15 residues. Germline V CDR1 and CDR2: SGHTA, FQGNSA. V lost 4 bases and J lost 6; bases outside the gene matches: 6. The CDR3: CASSSRGQGSNEQFF. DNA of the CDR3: TGTGCCAGCAGCTCGAGGGGACAGGGGTCCAATGAGCAGTTCTTC.

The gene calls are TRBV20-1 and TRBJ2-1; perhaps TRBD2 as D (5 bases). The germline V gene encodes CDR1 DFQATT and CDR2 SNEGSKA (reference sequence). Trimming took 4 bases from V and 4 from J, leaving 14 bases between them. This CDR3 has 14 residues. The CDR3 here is CSATPGSDYNEQFF. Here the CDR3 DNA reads TGCAGTGCTACGCCGGGATCAGATTACAATGAGCAGTTCTTC.

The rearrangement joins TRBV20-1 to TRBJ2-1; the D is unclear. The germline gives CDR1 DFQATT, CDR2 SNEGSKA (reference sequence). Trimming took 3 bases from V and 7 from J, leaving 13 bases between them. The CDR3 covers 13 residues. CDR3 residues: CSASGVGRNEQFF. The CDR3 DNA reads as TGCAGTGCTAGTGGGGTGGGCAGGAATGAGCAGTTCTTC.

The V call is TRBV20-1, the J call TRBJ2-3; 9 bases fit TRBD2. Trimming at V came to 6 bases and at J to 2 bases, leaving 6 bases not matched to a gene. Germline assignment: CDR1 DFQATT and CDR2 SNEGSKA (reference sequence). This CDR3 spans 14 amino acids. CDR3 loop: CSATAGGNTDTQYF. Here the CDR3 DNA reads TGCAGTGCCACAGCGGGGGGAAACACAGATACGCAGTATTTT.

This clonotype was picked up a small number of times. This CDR3 is CSASLGRRYYEQYF. CDR3 nucleotide sequence: TGCAGTGCTAGTCTAGGGAGGAGGTACTACGAGCAGTACTTC. The J gene is TRBJ2-7, the V gene TRBV20-1; maybe TRBD2 (6 bases). V lost 3 bases and J lost 3, with 15 bases in between. This CDR3 spans 14 amino acids. The germline gives CDR1 DFQATT, CDR2 SNEGSKA (reference sequence).

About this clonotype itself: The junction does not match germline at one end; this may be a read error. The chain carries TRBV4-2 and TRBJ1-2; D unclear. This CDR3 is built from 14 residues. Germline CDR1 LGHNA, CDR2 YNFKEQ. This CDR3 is CASSQDHADYGHTF. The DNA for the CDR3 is TGTGCCAGCAGCCAAGATCACGCAGACTATGGCCACACCTTC.

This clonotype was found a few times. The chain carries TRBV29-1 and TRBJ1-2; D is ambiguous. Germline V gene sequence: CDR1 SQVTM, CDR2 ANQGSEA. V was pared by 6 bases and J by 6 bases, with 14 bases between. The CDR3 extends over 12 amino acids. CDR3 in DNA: TGCAGCGTGGGGAACAGACTAGATGGCTACACCTTC. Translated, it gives CSVGNRLDGYTF. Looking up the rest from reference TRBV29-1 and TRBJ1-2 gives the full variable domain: SAVISQKPSRDICQRGTSLTIQCQVDSQVTMMFWYRQQPGQSLTLIATANQGSEATYESGFVIDKFPISRPNLTFSTLTVSNMSPEDSSIYLCSVGNRLDGYTFGSGTRLTVV.

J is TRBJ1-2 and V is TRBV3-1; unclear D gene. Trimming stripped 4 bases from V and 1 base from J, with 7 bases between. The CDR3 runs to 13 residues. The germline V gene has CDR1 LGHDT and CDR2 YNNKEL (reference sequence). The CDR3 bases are TGTGCCAGCAGCCCGGCAGTTAACTATGGCTACACCTTC. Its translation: CASSPAVNYGYTF.